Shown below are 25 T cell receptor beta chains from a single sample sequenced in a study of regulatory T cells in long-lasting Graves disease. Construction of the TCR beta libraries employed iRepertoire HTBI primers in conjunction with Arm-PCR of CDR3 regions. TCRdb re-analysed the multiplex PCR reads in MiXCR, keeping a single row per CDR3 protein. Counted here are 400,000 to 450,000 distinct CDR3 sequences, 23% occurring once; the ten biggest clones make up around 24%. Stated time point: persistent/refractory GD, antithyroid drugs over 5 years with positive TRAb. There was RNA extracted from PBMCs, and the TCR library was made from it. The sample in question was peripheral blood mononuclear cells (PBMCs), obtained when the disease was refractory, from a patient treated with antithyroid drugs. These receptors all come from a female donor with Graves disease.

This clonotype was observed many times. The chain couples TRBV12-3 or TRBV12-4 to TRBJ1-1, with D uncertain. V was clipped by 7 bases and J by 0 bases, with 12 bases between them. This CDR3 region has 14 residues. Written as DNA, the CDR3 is TGTGCCAGCACCGACCGTGGTATGAACACTGAAGCTTTCTTT. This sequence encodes CASTDRGMNTEAFF.

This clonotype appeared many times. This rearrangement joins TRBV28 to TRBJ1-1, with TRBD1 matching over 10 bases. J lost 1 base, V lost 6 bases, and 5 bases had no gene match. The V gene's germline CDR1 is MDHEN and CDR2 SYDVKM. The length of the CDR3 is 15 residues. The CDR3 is CASRRDRGGNTEAFF. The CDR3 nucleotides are TGTGCCAGCAGACGGGACAGGGGTGGGAACACTGAAGCTTTCTTT.

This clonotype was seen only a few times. CDR3 protein: CASSISGTQINTGELFF. The DNA of the CDR3 is TGTGCCAGCAGCATTTCCGGGACTCAAATTAACACCGGGGAGCTGTTTTTT. The chain has TRBV9 and TRBJ2-2; D perhaps matches TRBD2 (6 bases). Trimming took off 4 bases at V and 2 bases at J, with 18 bases between the two ends. The CDR3 is made up of 17 amino acids. Germline assignment: CDR1 SGDLS and CDR2 YYNGEE.

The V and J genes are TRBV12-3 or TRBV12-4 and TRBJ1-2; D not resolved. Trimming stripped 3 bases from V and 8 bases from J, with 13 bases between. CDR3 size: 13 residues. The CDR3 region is CASSLWGAEGYTF. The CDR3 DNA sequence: TGTGCCAGCAGTTTGTGGGGAGCGGAGGGCTACACCTTC.

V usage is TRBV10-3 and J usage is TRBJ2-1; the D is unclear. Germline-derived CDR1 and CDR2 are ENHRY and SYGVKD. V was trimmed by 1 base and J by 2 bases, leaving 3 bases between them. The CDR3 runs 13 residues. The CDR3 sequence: CAISEWPYNEQFF. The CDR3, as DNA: TGTGCCATCAGTGAGTGGCCCTACAATGAGCAGTTCTTC.

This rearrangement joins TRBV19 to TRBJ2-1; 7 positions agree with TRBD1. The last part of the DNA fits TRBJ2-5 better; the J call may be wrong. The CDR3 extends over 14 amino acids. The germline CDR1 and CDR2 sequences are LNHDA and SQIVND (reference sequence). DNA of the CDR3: TGTGCCAGTAGTGTCCGGGACAGACAAGAGACCCAGTACTTC. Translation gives CASSVRDRQETQYF.

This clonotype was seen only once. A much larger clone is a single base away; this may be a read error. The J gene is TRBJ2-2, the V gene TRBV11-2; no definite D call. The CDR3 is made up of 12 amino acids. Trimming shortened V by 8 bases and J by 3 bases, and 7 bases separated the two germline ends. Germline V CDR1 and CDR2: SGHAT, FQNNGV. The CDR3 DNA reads TGTGCCAGCGGGTGGGACACCGGGGAGCTGTTTTTT. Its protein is CASGWDTGELFF.

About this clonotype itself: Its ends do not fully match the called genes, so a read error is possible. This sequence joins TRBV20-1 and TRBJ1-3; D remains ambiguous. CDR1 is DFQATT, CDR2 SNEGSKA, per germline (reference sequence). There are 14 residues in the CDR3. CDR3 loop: CSATEDSSGNTTYF. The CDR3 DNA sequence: TGCAGTGCTACTGAGGACTCCTCTGGAAACACCACATATTTT.

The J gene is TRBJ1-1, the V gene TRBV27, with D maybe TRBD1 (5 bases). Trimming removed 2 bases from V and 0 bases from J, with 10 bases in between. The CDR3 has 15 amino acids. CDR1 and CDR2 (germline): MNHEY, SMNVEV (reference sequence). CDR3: CASSLEVGVNTEAFF. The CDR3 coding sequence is TGTGCCAGCAGTTTAGAAGTGGGGGTGAACACTGAAGCTTTCTTT.

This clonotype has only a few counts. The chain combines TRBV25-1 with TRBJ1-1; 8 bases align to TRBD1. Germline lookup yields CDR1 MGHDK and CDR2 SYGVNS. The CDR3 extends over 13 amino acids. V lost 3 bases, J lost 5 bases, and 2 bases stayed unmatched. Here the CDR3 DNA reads TGTGCCAGCAGTGATAGACAGGGGACTGAAGCTTTCTTT. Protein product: CASSDRQGTEAFF.

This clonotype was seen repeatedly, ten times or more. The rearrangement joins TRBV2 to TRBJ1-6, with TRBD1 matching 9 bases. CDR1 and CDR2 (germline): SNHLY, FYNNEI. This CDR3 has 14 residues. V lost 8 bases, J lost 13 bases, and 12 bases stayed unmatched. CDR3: CASGRDRALVPLHF. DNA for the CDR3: TGTGCCAGCGGGAGGGACAGGGCCCTCGTCCCCCTCCACTTT. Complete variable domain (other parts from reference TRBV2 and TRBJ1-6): EPEVTQTPSHQVTQMGQEVILRCVPISNHLYFYWYRQILGQKVEFLVSFYNNEISEKSEIFDDQFSVERPDGSNFTLKIRSTKLEDSAMYFCASGRDRALVPLHFGNGTRLTVT.

CDR3 region: CACTAVGQKRLNEKLFF. CDR3 DNA sequence: TGTGCCTGTACCGCTGTGGGACAGAAGAGACTAAATGAAAAACTGTTTTTT. V and J are TRBV30 and TRBJ1-4; 7 bases are shared with TRBD1. The CDR3 consists of 17 residues. The V segment lost 6 bases and the J segment 5 bases; nucleotides outside the gene matches: 18. Germline CDR1 GTSNPN, CDR2 SVGIG (reference sequence).

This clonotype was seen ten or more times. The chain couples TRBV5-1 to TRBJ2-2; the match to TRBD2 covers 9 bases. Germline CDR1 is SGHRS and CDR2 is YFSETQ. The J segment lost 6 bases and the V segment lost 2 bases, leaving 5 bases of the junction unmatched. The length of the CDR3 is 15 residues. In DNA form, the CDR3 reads TGCGCCAGCAGCTTCGGACTAGCGTTAGCCGGGGAGCTGTTTTTT. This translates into CASSFGLALAGELFF.

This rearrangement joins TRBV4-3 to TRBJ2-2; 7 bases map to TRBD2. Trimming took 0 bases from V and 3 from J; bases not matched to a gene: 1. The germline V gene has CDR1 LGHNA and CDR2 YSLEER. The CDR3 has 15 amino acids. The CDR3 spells CASSQDGLDTGELFF. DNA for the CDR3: TGCGCCAGCAGCCAAGATGGACTAGACACCGGGGAGCTGTTTTTT.

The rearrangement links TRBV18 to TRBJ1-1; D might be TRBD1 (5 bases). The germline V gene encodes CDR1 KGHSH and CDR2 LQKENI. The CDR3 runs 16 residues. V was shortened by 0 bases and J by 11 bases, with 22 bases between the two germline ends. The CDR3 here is CASSPPSSPGPTSAFF. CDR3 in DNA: TGTGCCAGCTCACCACCATCTAGCCCGGGACCCACAAGCGCTTTCTTT.

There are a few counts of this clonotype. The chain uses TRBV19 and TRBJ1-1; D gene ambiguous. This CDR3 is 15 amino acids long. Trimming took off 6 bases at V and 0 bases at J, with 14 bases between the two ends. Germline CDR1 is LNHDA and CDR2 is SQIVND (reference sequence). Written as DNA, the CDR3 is TGTGCCAGTAGGTATGGAGGAGACATGAACACTGAAGCTTTCTTT. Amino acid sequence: CASRYGGDMNTEAFF.

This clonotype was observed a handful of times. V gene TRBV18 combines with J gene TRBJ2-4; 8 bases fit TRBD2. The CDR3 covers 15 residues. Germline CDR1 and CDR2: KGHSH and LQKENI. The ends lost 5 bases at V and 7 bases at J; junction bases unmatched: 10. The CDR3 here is CASSTTTGGGNIQYF. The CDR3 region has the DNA TGTGCCAGCTCAACAACAACAGGCGGGGGGAACATTCAGTACTTC.

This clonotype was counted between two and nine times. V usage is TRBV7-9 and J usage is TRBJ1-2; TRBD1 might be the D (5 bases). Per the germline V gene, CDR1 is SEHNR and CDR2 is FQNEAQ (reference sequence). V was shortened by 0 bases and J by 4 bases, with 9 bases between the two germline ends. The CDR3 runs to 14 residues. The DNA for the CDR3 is TGTGCCAGCAGCTTAGCCTCAGGGACCTATGGCTACACCTTC. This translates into CASSLASGTYGYTF.

CDR3 residues: CASSALDRGTEAFF. CDR3 DNA: TGTGCCAGTAGTGCTCTGGACAGGGGCACTGAAGCTTTCTTT. V is TRBV19 and J is TRBJ1-1; 9 bases align to TRBD1. V trimming: 5 bases; J trimming: 4 bases; junction bases outside the gene matches: 5. There are 14 residues in the CDR3. The germline gives CDR1 LNHDA, CDR2 SQIVND (reference sequence).

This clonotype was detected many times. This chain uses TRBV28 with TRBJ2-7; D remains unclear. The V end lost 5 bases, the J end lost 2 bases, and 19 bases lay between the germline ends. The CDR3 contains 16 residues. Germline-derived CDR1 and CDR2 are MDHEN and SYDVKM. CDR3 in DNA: TGTGCCAGCAGTATCCCCACACAAAGATTGGCCTACGAGCAGTACTTC. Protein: CASSIPTQRLAYEQYF.

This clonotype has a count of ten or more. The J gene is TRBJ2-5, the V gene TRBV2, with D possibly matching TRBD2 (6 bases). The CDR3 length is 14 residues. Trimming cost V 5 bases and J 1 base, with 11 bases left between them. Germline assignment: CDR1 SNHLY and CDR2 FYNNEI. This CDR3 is CASSYTSSQETQYF. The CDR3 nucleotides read TGTGCCAGCAGTTACACTAGCAGCCAAGAGACCCAGTACTTC. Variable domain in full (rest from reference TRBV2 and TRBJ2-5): EPEVTQTPSHQVTQMGQEVILRCVPISNHLYFYWYRQILGQKVEFLVSFYNNEISEKSEIFDDQFSVERPDGSNFTLKIRSTKLEDSAMYFCASSYTSSQETQYFGPGTRLLVL.

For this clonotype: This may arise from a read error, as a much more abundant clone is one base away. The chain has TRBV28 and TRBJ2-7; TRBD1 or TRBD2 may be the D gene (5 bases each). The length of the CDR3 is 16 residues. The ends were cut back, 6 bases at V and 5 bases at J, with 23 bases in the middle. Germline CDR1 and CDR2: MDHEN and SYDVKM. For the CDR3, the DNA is TGTGCCAGCAGCTCCGCCGGGGCGAGAGGGATCCACGAGCAGTACTTC. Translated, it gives CASSSAGARGIHEQYF.

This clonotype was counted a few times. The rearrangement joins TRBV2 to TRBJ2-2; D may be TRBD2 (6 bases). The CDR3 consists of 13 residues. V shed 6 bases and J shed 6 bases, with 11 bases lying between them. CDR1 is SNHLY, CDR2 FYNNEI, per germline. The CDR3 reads CASSQRGSGELFF. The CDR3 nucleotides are TGTGCCAGCAGCCAACGGGGGTCCGGGGAGCTGTTTTTT. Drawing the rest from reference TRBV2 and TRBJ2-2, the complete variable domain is EPEVTQTPSHQVTQMGQEVILRCVPISNHLYFYWYRQILGQKVEFLVSFYNNEISEKSEIFDDQFSVERPDGSNFTLKIRSTKLEDSAMYFCASSQRGSGELFFGEGSRLTVL.

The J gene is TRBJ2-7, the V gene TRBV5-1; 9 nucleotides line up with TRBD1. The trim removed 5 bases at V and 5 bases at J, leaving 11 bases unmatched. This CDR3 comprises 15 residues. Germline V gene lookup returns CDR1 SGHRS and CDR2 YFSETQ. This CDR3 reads CASRFSGTGTNEQYF. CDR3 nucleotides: TGCGCCAGCAGATTCTCCGGGACAGGGACCAACGAGCAGTACTTC.

The CDR3: CASSLAGRPEQYF. The CDR3, as DNA: TGTGCCAGCAGTCTGGCAGGGCGCCCCGAGCAGTACTTC. V is TRBV28 and J is TRBJ2-7, with a weak D call TRBD1 (5 bases). The V end was cut by 5 bases, the J end by 6 bases, with 14 bases between. Germline V gives CDR1 MDHEN, CDR2 SYDVKM. This CDR3 region has 13 residues.